Each of the 7 T cell receptor beta chains below was sequenced from the same sample in a study of control samples from healthy donors and cancer patients. Assay used: immunoSEQ multiplex PCR; TCRdb lists only in-frame clones, some missing. Of around 170,000 clones in the sample, 90% were seen once. Sequencing was done on a sample of blood. These receptors all stem from a woman between 45 and 65 years old in good health.

This rearrangement joins TRBV7-6 to TRBJ1-5; 9 bases are a match to TRBD1. This CDR3 spans 13 amino acids. Germline V CDR1 and CDR2: SGHVS, FNYEAQ. V lost 6 bases, J lost 5 bases, and 2 bases stayed unmatched. The chain's CDR3 is CASSTGGHQPQHF. The CDR3, as DNA: TGTGCCAGCAGTACAGGGGGCCATCAGCCCCAGCATTTT.

The chain joins TRBV4-1 to TRBJ1-2; D remains unclear. Germline CDR1 and CDR2: MGHRA and YSYEKL. The CDR3 totals 15 residues. The V and J ends lost 0 bases and 3 bases respectively, with 11 bases between them. The CDR3: CASSQEVAGYYGYTF. The DNA of the CDR3 is TGCGCCAGCAGCCAAGAAGTAGCAGGCTACTATGGCTACACCTTC.

The J gene is TRBJ1-5, the V gene TRBV4-3; no definite D call. Germline CDR1 and CDR2: LGHNA and YSLEER. The CDR3 runs to 14 residues. Trimming left V 2 bases short and J 2 bases short, with 7 bases between. In DNA form, the CDR3 reads TGCGCCAGCAGCCAAAATGCCGGCAATCAGCCCCAGCATTTT. Amino acid sequence: CASSQNAGNQPQHF.

This clone has a handful of counts. The chain has TRBV5-4 and TRBJ1-6, with unresolved D. The CDR3 loop spans 16 amino acids. In germline, CDR1 is SGHNT, CDR2 YYREEE (reference sequence). With 3 bases removed from V and 0 bases from J, the gap between germline ends came to 10 bases. This CDR3 reads CASSSDASSYNSPLHF. The CDR3, as DNA: TGTGCCAGCAGCTCGGACGCCTCCTCCTATAATTCACCCCTCCACTTT.

This chain uses TRBV10-3 with TRBJ1-2; D possibly corresponds to TRBD1 (5 bases). With 0 bases removed from V and 4 bases from J, the gap between germline ends came to 9 bases. Germline V lookup: CDR1 ENHRY, CDR2 SYGVKD. CDR3 size: 14 residues. Here the CDR3 reads CAISESGAVYGYTF. The CDR3 nucleotides read TGTGCCATCAGTGAGTCTGGGGCGGTCTATGGCTACACCTTC.

This chain joins TRBV3-1 (or the pseudogene TRBV3-2) and TRBJ2-4; possibly TRBD2 for D (7 bases). The CDR3 totals 15 residues. Germline V gene sequence: CDR1 LGHDT, CDR2 YNNKEL (reference sequence). Trimming pared 1 base from V and 9 bases from J, leaving 16 bases between. CDR3 residues: CASSQAGGPLGIQYF. In DNA, the CDR3 is TGTGCCAGCAGCCAAGCCGGGGGGCCCCTCGGCATTCAGTACTTC.

The rearrangement joins TRBV5-5 to TRBJ2-2; TRBD2 might be the D (5 bases). The ends were cut back, 8 bases at V and 3 bases at J, with 17 bases in the middle. The CDR3 runs 15 residues. The germline gives CDR1 SGHKS, CDR2 YYEKEE (reference sequence). The CDR3 protein is CASKIWGVDTGELFF. CDR3 DNA sequence: TGTGCCAGTAAAATCTGGGGAGTGGACACCGGGGAGCTGTTTTTT.